These T cell receptor beta chains were read from a single sample in a study of cytomegalovirus exposure and HLA in healthy donors. Sequenced by immunoSEQ multiplex PCR; TCRdb stores in-frame clones only, minus some. The repertoire includes about 140,000 clones, roughly 79% of them detected once, and approximately 1% sits in the top ten. The specimen sequenced was PBMCs. The receptors were sampled from a man between 18 and 35 years old in good health and CMV-seronegative. CDR3s include the opening cysteine and the closing phenylalanine or tryptophan. D genes are given only for firm matches. Clone size is shown for a subset of rows, as once, few, many or a class of expanded clone.

D gene: TRBD1; CDR3 length: 13; clone size: once; J gene: TRBJ2-3; V gene: TRBV15; CDR3 DNA: TGTGCCACCAGCAGACCCTATGGACAGGGAGGGTATTTT; CDR3 protein: CATSRPYGQGGYF
D gene: NA; CDR3 length: 17; clone size: NA; J gene: TRBJ1-5; V gene: TRBV12-2; CDR3 DNA: TGTGCAAGTCGCTTAGACAGCCCGGCGGGAGGCAATCAGCCCCAGCATTTT; CDR3 protein: CASRLDSPAGGNQPQHF
D gene: NA; CDR3 length: 15; clone size: NA; J gene: TRBJ1-2; V gene: TRBV29-1; CDR3 DNA: TGCAGCGTGGCGGATTACAGGGCTTCTAACTATGGCTACACCTTC; CDR3 protein: CSVADYRASNYGYTF
D gene: NA; CDR3 length: 17; clone size: NA; J gene: TRBJ1-1; V gene: TRBV4-1; CDR3 DNA: TGCGCCAGCACCCGAATTCGGGGTACAGCGACGAACACTGAAGCTTTCTTT; CDR3 protein: CASTRIRGTATNTEAFF
D gene: NA; CDR3 length: 14; clone size: NA; J gene: TRBJ1-2; V gene: TRBV7-9; CDR3 DNA: TGTGCCAGCAGCTTAGGGGGCCAGGGCTATGGCTACACCTTC; CDR3 protein: CASSLGGQGYGYTF
D gene: TRBD1; CDR3 length: 16; clone size: once; J gene: TRBJ1-6; V gene: TRBV6-5; CDR3 DNA: TGTGCCAGCAGTTACTCCGGGGTAGGGGGCGGTTCACCCCTCCACTTT; CDR3 protein: CASSYSGVGGGSPLHF
D gene: NA; CDR3 length: 12; clone size: NA; J gene: TRBJ2-7; V gene: TRBV5-1; CDR3 DNA: TGCGCCAGCAGCTTGGACCCTACGGAGCAGTACTTC; CDR3 protein: CASSLDPTEQYF
D gene: NA; CDR3 length: 11; clone size: NA; J gene: TRBJ1-2; V gene: TRBV27; CDR3 DNA: TGTGCCAGCACCGACAGCTATGGCTACACCTTC; CDR3 protein: CASTDSYGYTF
D gene: TRBD1; CDR3 length: 17; clone size: NA; J gene: TRBJ1-5; V gene: TRBV7-8; CDR3 DNA: TGTGCCAGCAGCTTAGGGCGGGGACAGGGTAGCAATCAGCCCCAGCATTTT; CDR3 protein: CASSLGRGQGSNQPQHF
D gene: NA; CDR3 length: 12; clone size: NA; J gene: TRBJ1-1; V gene: TRBV5-4; CDR3 DNA: TGTGCCGCTGGGCGGGTAGACACTGAAGCTTTCTTT; CDR3 protein: CAAGRVDTEAFF
D gene: NA; CDR3 length: 14; clone size: NA; J gene: TRBJ1-3; V gene: TRBV9; CDR3 DNA: TGTGCCAGCGCCAACTCGCACTCTGGAAACACCATATATTTT; CDR3 protein: CASANSHSGNTIYF
D gene: NA; CDR3 length: 16; clone size: NA; J gene: TRBJ2-3; V gene: TRBV2; CDR3 DNA: TGTGCCAGCAGTGAAGCACAGGACCCTAGCACAGATACGCAGTATTTT; CDR3 protein: CASSEAQDPSTDTQYF
D gene: TRBD1; CDR3 length: 17; clone size: NA; J gene: TRBJ2-3; V gene: TRBV12-5; CDR3 DNA: TGTGCTAGTGGTTTGGGGACCACAGGGGCTAGCACAGATACGCAGTATTTT; CDR3 protein: CASGLGTTGASTDTQYF
D gene: TRBD1; CDR3 length: 13; clone size: NA; J gene: TRBJ2-1; V gene: TRBV4-2; CDR3 DNA: TGTGCCAGCAGCCAAGTAAGGGGGCCTGAGCAGTTCTTC; CDR3 protein: CASSQVRGPEQFF
D gene: TRBD2; CDR3 length: 15; clone size: NA; J gene: TRBJ2-2; V gene: TRBV14; CDR3 DNA: TGTGCCAGCAGCCAAGTACCCGGGGGGGCCGGGGAGCTGTTTTTT; CDR3 protein: CASSQVPGGAGELFF
D gene: NA; CDR3 length: 13; clone size: NA; J gene: TRBJ1-2; V gene: TRBV19; CDR3 DNA: TGTGCCAGTAAAACGACAGCTAACTATGGCTACACCTTC; CDR3 protein: CASKTTANYGYTF
D gene: NA; CDR3 length: 13; clone size: NA; J gene: TRBJ1-5; V gene: TRBV7-9; CDR3 DNA: TGTGCCAGCAGCTTATCGGGTGAACCGCCCCAGCATTTT; CDR3 protein: CASSLSGEPPQHF
D gene: NA; CDR3 length: 14; clone size: NA; J gene: TRBJ2-7; V gene: TRBV5-1; CDR3 DNA: TGCGCCAGCAGCTTGGTGGCGGGGACCCACGAGCAGTACTTC; CDR3 protein: CASSLVAGTHEQYF
D gene: NA; CDR3 length: 14; clone size: NA; J gene: TRBJ2-1; V gene: TRBV6-5; CDR3 DNA: TGTGCCAGCAGTTACCCTGGGCCCTACAATGAGCAGTTCTTC; CDR3 protein: CASSYPGPYNEQFF
D gene: TRBD1; CDR3 length: 13; clone size: NA; J gene: TRBJ2-7; V gene: TRBV9; CDR3 DNA: TGTGCCAGCAGCGTAGCGGGGACAGACGAGCAGTACTTC; CDR3 protein: CASSVAGTDEQYF
D gene: TRBD1; CDR3 length: 15; clone size: NA; J gene: TRBJ2-1; V gene: TRBV5-1; CDR3 DNA: TGCGCCAGCAGCGTAGGGACAGCCTCCTACAATGAGCAGTTCTTC; CDR3 protein: CASSVGTASYNEQFF
D gene: TRBD2; CDR3 length: 17; clone size: NA; J gene: TRBJ2-5; V gene: TRBV7-9; CDR3 DNA: TGTGCCAGCAGCTTACCCCTGGCGGGGGGGGCGAGGGAGACCCAGTACTTC; CDR3 protein: CASSLPLAGGARETQYF
D gene: NA; CDR3 length: 11; clone size: once; J gene: TRBJ1-2; V gene: TRBV14; CDR3 DNA: TGTGCCAGCAAGGGGGGGCGATTTTACACCTTC; CDR3 protein: CASKGGRFYTF
D gene: TRBD1; CDR3 length: 13; clone size: NA; J gene: TRBJ2-7; V gene: TRBV11-2; CDR3 DNA: TGTGCCAGCAGCTGGGCAGGGGGCTACGAGCAGTACTTC; CDR3 protein: CASSWAGGYEQYF
D gene: NA; CDR3 length: 12; clone size: NA; J gene: TRBJ1-1; V gene: TRBV6-1; CDR3 DNA: TGTGCCAGCAGAACAGGGACACTAGAAGCTTTCTTT; CDR3 protein: CASRTGTLEAFF
D gene: NA; CDR3 length: 14; clone size: NA; J gene: TRBJ2-3; V gene: TRBV5-8; CDR3 DNA: TGTGCCAGCAGCTTTCAGACATATCGGGATACGCAGTATTTT; CDR3 protein: CASSFQTYRDTQYF
D gene: NA; CDR3 length: 13; clone size: NA; J gene: TRBJ1-5; V gene: TRBV4-2; CDR3 DNA: TGTGCCAGCAGCCAAGATCCAGGCCAGCCCCAGCATTTT; CDR3 protein: CASSQDPGQPQHF
D gene: TRBD1; CDR3 length: 15; clone size: NA; J gene: TRBJ1-1; V gene: TRBV6-1; CDR3 DNA: TGTGCCAGCCATATAGGGGGCGGAATCCCCACTGAAGCTTCCTTT; CDR3 protein: CASHIGGGIPTEASF
D gene: NA; CDR3 length: 14; clone size: NA; J gene: TRBJ2-5; V gene: TRBV27; CDR3 DNA: TGTGCCAGCAATCCAACAGGAAACCAAGAGACCCAGTACTTC; CDR3 protein: CASNPTGNQETQYF
D gene: NA; CDR3 length: 14; clone size: NA; J gene: TRBJ1-5; V gene: TRBV4-3; CDR3 DNA: TGCGCCAGCAGCCAAGATCCCGCGGTAGGGCCCCAGCATTTT; CDR3 protein: CASSQDPAVGPQHF
D gene: NA; CDR3 length: 16; clone size: NA; J gene: TRBJ1-6; V gene: TRBV4-1; CDR3 DNA: TGCGCCAGCAGCCAACAAGGGGAGGTCTATAATTCACCCCTCCACTTT; CDR3 protein: CASSQQGEVYNSPLHF